Below, 16 T cell receptor beta chains from the same sample are listed, as sequenced in a study of blood T cell repertoires in COVID-19 (dated by TCRdb to the early 2020s). The protocol used for the library was the immunoSEQ multiplex PCR assay. TCRdb's version of the immuneACCESS table is confined to in-frame rearrangements and falls short of the full clone set. An unresolved V gene accounts for under half of the shortfall where checked; the remainder is of unknown origin. A total of around 100,000 clones appear in this sample, around nine tenths of them only once. Clones ranked in the top ten supply around 5.2% of the sample. The sequenced material came from peripheral blood. These receptors were obtained from a man aged 60 to 75 with COVID-19, enrolled during active disease.

J is TRBJ1-2 and V is TRBV14, with 9 bases matching TRBD1. Germline CDR1 and CDR2: SGHDN and FVKESK. The CDR3 has 15 amino acids. With 4 bases clipped from V and 8 bases from J, the junction kept 11 bases outside the gene matches. CDR3 DNA sequence: TGTGCCAGCAGCCGGGGGGACAGGGCCCTTTCGGGCTACACCTTC. It translates to CASSRGDRALSGYTF.

The chain has TRBV4-1 and TRBJ2-7; D is unclear. Germline CDR1 reads MGHRA; CDR2 reads YSYEKL. The CDR3 contains 14 residues. The germline V and J ends were trimmed by 0 bases and 1 base, with 7 bases remaining between them. This chain's CDR3 is CASSQDPRSYEQYF. CDR3 DNA sequence: TGCGCCAGCAGCCAAGATCCCCGTTCCTACGAGCAGTACTTC.

The CDR3 protein is CASSSGTSFYYEQYF. The CDR3 nucleotides read TGTGCCAGCAGCTCCGGGACAAGCTTTTACTACGAGCAGTACTTC. The chain recombines TRBV7-9 with TRBJ2-7; D is possibly TRBD1 (6 bases). The length of the CDR3 is 15 residues. The V end was cut by 4 bases, the J end by 3 bases, with 16 bases between. The germline gives CDR1 SEHNR, CDR2 FQNEAQ (reference sequence).

The rearrangement joins TRBV10-3 to TRBJ1-5; unclear D gene. The germline gives CDR1 ENHRY, CDR2 SYGVKD. The CDR3 totals 12 residues. V lost 5 bases and J lost 1, with 3 bases in between. CDR3 DNA: TGTGCCATCAGTCCGAGCAATCAGCCCCAGCATTTT. This codes for CAISPSNQPQHF.

This clone was counted only a few times. The rearrangement uses TRBV9 and TRBJ2-2, with 7 bases identical to TRBD2. The CDR3 spans 16 residues. V lost 3 bases and J lost 4; bases outside the gene matches: 9. Germline-derived CDR1 and CDR2 are SGDLS and YYNGEE. CDR3 residues: CASSAGGGRGTGELFF. The CDR3 nucleotides read TGTGCCAGCAGCGCGGGAGGCGGGAGAGGCACCGGGGAGCTGTTTTTT. The variable domain in full, completed from reference TRBV9 and TRBJ2-2, reads DSGVTQTPKHLITATGQRVTLRCSPRSGDLSVYWYQQSLDQGLQFLIQYYNGEERAKGNILERFSAQQFPDLHSELNLSSLELGDSALYFCASSAGGGRGTGELFFGEGSRLTVL.

The rearrangement links TRBV7-3 to TRBJ2-1, with TRBD2 as a possible D gene (6 bases). V was pared by 3 bases and J by 3 bases, with 9 bases between. The CDR3 has 14 residues. The germline CDR1 and CDR2 sequences are SGHTA and FQGTGA. CDR3 sequence (DNA): TGTGCCAGCAGCTTCGGGGGTGGCTACAATGAGCAGTTCTTC. This sequence encodes CASSFGGGYNEQFF.

This clone was detected only a few times. J is TRBJ1-2 and V is TRBV7-8; 10 nucleotides line up with TRBD1. Germline CDR1 is SGHVS and CDR2 is FQNEAQ. V lost 5 bases, J lost 5 bases, and 11 bases stayed unmatched. The CDR3 extends over 16 amino acids. CDR3 sequence (DNA): TGTGCCAGCAGCCCGGAGGCGGGGGGACAGGGGTATGGCTACACCTTC. It is translated as CASSPEAGGQGYGYTF.

The gene calls are TRBV2 and TRBJ2-1, with 7 bases fitting TRBD2. V was pared by 8 bases and J by 3 bases, with 4 bases of the junction left unmatched. Germline CDR1 reads SNHLY; CDR2 reads FYNNEI. The CDR3 sequence is 13 residues long. CDR3 sequence (DNA): TGTGCCAGCGCGGGAGACCTCTACAATGAGCAGTTCTTC. It yields the protein CASAGDLYNEQFF.

This clone was counted once. J is TRBJ2-1 and V is TRBV7-3; 9 bases agree with TRBD2. J was trimmed by 5 bases and V by 4 bases; bases with no gene match: 6. The length of the CDR3 is 15 residues. Germline lookup yields CDR1 SGHTA and CDR2 FQGTGA. Here the CDR3 DNA reads TGTGCCAGCAGCTCCCCGACTAGCGGCCACAATGAGCAGTTCTTC. Protein sequence: CASSSPTSGHNEQFF.

The gene calls are TRBV6-1 and TRBJ1-2, with 8 positions matching TRBD1. In germline, CDR1 is MNHNS, CDR2 SASEGT. The CDR3 length is 12 residues. After removal of 11 bases from V and 9 bases from J, the junction contained 11 bases not matched to a gene. Here the CDR3 DNA reads TGTGCCCTGGGCCAGGGGGCTAATCGCTACACCTTC. This gives the protein CALGQGANRYTF.

A word on this clone: This same CDR3 is encoded by further DNA sequences in the sample. This rearrangement joins TRBV7-9 to TRBJ2-7; 12 bases align to TRBD2. From germline, CDR1 is SEHNR and CDR2 FQNEAQ (reference sequence). The CDR3 is 15 residues long. V lost 1 base, J lost 2 bases, and 0 bases stayed unmatched. DNA of the CDR3: TGTGCCAGCAGCTTAGGGACTAGCGGGACCTACGAGCAGTACTTC. This encodes CASSLGTSGTYEQYF.

This chain uses TRBV3-1 (or the pseudogene TRBV3-2) with TRBJ2-7, with TRBD2 matching over 8 bases. Germline V gene sequence: CDR1 LGHDT, CDR2 YNNKEL (reference sequence). The V segment lost 4 bases and the J segment 4 bases; nucleotides outside the gene matches: 9. This CDR3 region has 15 residues. CDR3 nucleotide sequence: TGTGCCAGCAGCCCACTTGGTCCGGGAGGGTACGAGCAGTACTTC. It yields the protein CASSPLGPGGYEQYF.

This chain connects TRBV2 to TRBJ2-1; the match to TRBD1 covers 11 bases. This CDR3 comprises 16 residues. Germline CDR1 and CDR2: SNHLY and FYNNEI. V lost 5 bases to trimming and J lost 7 bases; unmatched junction nucleotides: 10. This CDR3 is CASSLNAGTGGNEQFF. CDR3 in DNA: TGTGCCAGCAGTCTAAACGCGGGGACAGGGGGAAATGAGCAGTTCTTC.

V is TRBV30 and J is TRBJ1-5; D gene unclear. Trimming took off 2 bases at V and 11 bases at J, with 16 bases between the two ends. This CDR3 contains 13 residues. CDR1 is GTSNPN, CDR2 SVGIG, per germline (reference sequence). As DNA, the CDR3 is TGTGCCTGGAGTCAGAATGGGCCCTCGACCCAGCATTTT. Encoded protein: CAWSQNGPSTQHF.

V gene TRBV9 combines with J gene TRBJ1-1; 8 nucleotides match TRBD1. CDR1 and CDR2 (germline): SGDLS, YYNGEE. The J segment lost 7 bases and the V segment lost 2 bases, leaving 4 bases of the junction unmatched. The CDR3 spans 13 residues. In DNA form, the CDR3 reads TGTGCCAGCAGCGTTTCCGGGACAGGTGAAGCTTTCTTT. This codes for CASSVSGTGEAFF.

This clone was detected only once. The chain recombines TRBV29-1 with TRBJ1-3; no reliable D call. Looked up from germline, CDR1 is SQVTM and CDR2 is ANQGSEA. V was trimmed by 6 bases and J by 1 base, leaving 10 bases between them. The CDR3 runs to 13 residues. The CDR3 protein is CSVSSESGNTIYF. In DNA, the CDR3 is TGCAGCGTCTCATCTGAGTCTGGAAACACCATATATTTT.